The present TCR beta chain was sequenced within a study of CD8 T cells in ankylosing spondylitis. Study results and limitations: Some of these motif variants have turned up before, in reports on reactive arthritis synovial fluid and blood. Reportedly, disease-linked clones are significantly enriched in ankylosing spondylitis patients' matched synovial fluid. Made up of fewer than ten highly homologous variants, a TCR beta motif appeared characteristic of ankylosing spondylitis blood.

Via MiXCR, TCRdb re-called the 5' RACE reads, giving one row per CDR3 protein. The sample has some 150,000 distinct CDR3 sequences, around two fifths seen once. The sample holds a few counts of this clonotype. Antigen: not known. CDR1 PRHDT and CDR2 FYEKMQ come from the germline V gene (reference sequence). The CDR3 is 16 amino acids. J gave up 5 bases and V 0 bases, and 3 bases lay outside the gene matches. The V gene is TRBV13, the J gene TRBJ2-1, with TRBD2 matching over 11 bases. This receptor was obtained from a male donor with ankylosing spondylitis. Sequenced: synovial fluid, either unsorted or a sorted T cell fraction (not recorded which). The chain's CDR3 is CASSLGPSGRNNEQFF. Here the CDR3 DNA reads TGTGCCAGCAGCTTAGGCCCTAGCGGGAGGAACAATGAGCAGTTCTTC.